This entry lists 16 T cell receptor beta chains sequenced from one sample in a study of T-cell memory formation after mild COVID-19. TCRdb re-called the 5' RACE reads through MiXCR, storing one row per CDR3 protein. Of under 450,000 distinct CDR3 sequences in the sample, around a fifth were seen once. The sample taken for sequencing was PBMCs or a T cell subset sorted from them (not recorded which). The receptors were gathered from a man aged 18 to 29 who had mild COVID-19 (a few samples of this study predate the infection). Cell type and time point are not known.

The chain recombines TRBV7-8 with TRBJ1-4, with a tentative D call TRBD1 (6 bases). There are 15 residues in the CDR3. Trimming left V 5 bases short and J 2 bases short, with 12 bases between. Per germline, CDR1 SGHVS and CDR2 FQNEAQ. The CDR3 loop is CASSAYRATNEKLFF. CDR3 coding DNA: TGTGCCAGCAGCGCATACAGGGCTACTAATGAAAAACTGTTTTTT.

This clonotype was seen a few times. This chain joins TRBV5-3 and TRBJ2-1; TRBD2 matches at 10 bases. TRBV5-3 is flagged as an ORF with uncertain function. The V segment lost 4 bases and the J segment 4 bases; nucleotides outside the gene matches: 5. The CDR3 consists of 15 residues. This chain's CDR3 is CARSTGTSEYNEQFF. The CDR3 nucleotides read TGTGCCAGAAGCACCGGGACTAGCGAGTACAATGAGCAGTTCTTC.

This rearrangement joins TRBV11-2 to TRBJ1-1, with D possibly matching TRBD1 (6 bases). Germline CDR1 SGHAT, CDR2 FQNNGV. The CDR3 covers 14 residues. The V end lost 5 bases, the J end lost 8 bases, and 18 bases lay between the germline ends. This CDR3 is CASSPAGGWDEAFF. CDR3 nucleotides: TGTGCCAGCAGCCCCGCGGGGGGCTGGGACGAAGCTTTCTTT. The variable domain in full, with the rest retrieved from reference TRBV11-2 and TRBJ1-1, is EAGVAQSPRYKIIEKRQSVAFWCNPISGHATLYWYQQILGQGPKLLIQFQNNGVVDDSQLPKDRFSAERLKGVDSTLKIQPAKLEDSAVYLCASSPAGGWDEAFFGQGTRLTVV.

In this sample, this clonotype turned up a few times. The gene calls are TRBV6-1 and TRBJ1-4; TRBD1 agrees at 7 bases. This CDR3 is built from 15 residues. J was trimmed by 5 bases and V by 1 base; bases with no gene match: 4. Per the germline V gene, CDR1 is MNHNS and CDR2 is SASEGT. The CDR3 sequence: CASSEETGRNEKLFF. The DNA for the CDR3 is TGTGCCAGCAGTGAAGAGACAGGGAGAAATGAAAAACTGTTTTTT.

This clonotype was observed a few times. The V gene is TRBV5-1, the J gene TRBJ2-1; 8 nucleotides align to TRBD1. V lost 2 bases to trimming and J lost 6 bases; unmatched junction nucleotides: 10. CDR1 and CDR2 from the germline V gene are SGHRS and YFSETQ. The CDR3 covers 16 residues. The CDR3 coding sequence is TGCGCCAGCAGCTTTACCATGACAGGGGCCCTCAATGAGCAGTTCTTC. Amino acid sequence: CASSFTMTGALNEQFF.

This clonotype was counted between two and nine times. The chain recombines TRBV5-1 with TRBJ2-2, with D tentatively TRBD2 (7 bases). The CDR3 sequence is 15 residues long. V lost 4 bases and J 3 bases, leaving 13 bases between the germline ends. Looked up from germline, CDR1 is SGHRS and CDR2 is YFSETQ. CDR3 in amino acids: CASSLGGLDTGELFF. CDR3 coding DNA: TGCGCCAGCAGCCTCGGGGGGCTGGACACCGGGGAGCTGTTTTTT.

J is TRBJ2-5 and V is TRBV6-5, with D possibly matching TRBD2 (6 bases). Germline V gene sequence: CDR1 MNHEY, CDR2 SVGAGI. Between the trimmed V and J ends, which lost 2 bases and 7 bases, there was a span of 14 bases. The CDR3 has 14 amino acids. CDR3 protein: CASSYVGTGGTQYF. The DNA for the CDR3 is TGTGCCAGCAGTTACGTGGGAACCGGGGGGACCCAGTACTTC.

The chain uses TRBV20-1 and TRBJ2-7; 9 positions agree with TRBD2. The CDR3 is made up of 16 amino acids. Germline V gives CDR1 DFQATT, CDR2 SNEGSKA (reference sequence). After removal of 1 base from V and 0 bases from J, the junction contained 7 bases not matched to a gene. The CDR3, as DNA: TGCAGTGCTAGAGCCCTTAATAGCGGGAGCTCCTACGAGCAGTACTTC. Its translation is CSARALNSGSSYEQYF.

This clonotype has more than one count but fewer than ten. This chain joins TRBV7-2 and TRBJ2-1; 9 bases line up with TRBD1. J gave up 4 bases and V 4 bases, and 5 bases lay outside the gene matches. CDR1 and CDR2 (germline): SGHTA, FQGNSA. The CDR3 length is 15 residues. Here the CDR3 DNA reads TGTGCCAGCAGCTCCGACAGGGGGGGGTACAATGAGCAGTTCTTC. Translation: CASSSDRGGYNEQFF.

Only a few counts were recorded for this clonotype. DNA of the CDR3: TGTGCCAGCAGCTCCACGGGGGGGGCCATTTACACCGGGGAGCTGTTTTTT. Protein sequence: CASSSTGGAIYTGELFF. This rearrangement joins TRBV7-2 to TRBJ2-2, with 8 nucleotides matching TRBD2. The CDR3 is made up of 17 amino acids. V was pared by 4 bases and J by 3 bases, with 10 bases of the junction left unmatched. The V gene's germline CDR1 is SGHTA and CDR2 FQGNSA.

This clonotype was counted a few times. The rearrangement joins TRBV6-5 to TRBJ2-2; D is unclear. Trimming cost V 2 bases and J 5 bases, with 6 bases left between them. This CDR3 is built from 13 residues. The V gene's germline CDR1 is MNHEY and CDR2 SVGAGI. CDR3 DNA sequence: TGTGCCAGCAGTTACGGGTGGACCGGGGAGCTGTTTTTT. Its protein product is CASSYGWTGELFF.

V and J are TRBV10-3 and TRBJ2-7, with TRBD2 matching over 11 bases. The V gene's germline CDR1 is ENHRY and CDR2 SYGVKD. The CDR3 is 15 residues long. J was trimmed by 3 bases and V by 5 bases; bases with no gene match: 6. The chain's CDR3 is CAISMTSGTNYEQYF. Written as DNA, the CDR3 is TGTGCCATCAGTATGACTAGCGGGACTAACTACGAGCAGTACTTC.

The chain is built from TRBV4-1 and TRBJ2-5; TRBD2 is a possible D gene (6 bases). Germline V gene data show CDR1 as MGHRA and CDR2 as YSYEKL. This CDR3 comprises 15 residues. V was shortened by 4 bases and J by 1 base, with 13 bases between the two germline ends. The CDR3 loop reads CASSRPGTSQETQYF. The CDR3 nucleotides are TGCGCCAGCAGCCGACCTGGGACTTCCCAAGAGACCCAGTACTTC.

This clonotype has more than one count but fewer than ten. This rearrangement joins TRBV7-9 to TRBJ1-6, with D possibly TRBD1 on 6 matching bases. CDR1 SEHNR and CDR2 FQNEAQ come from the germline V gene (reference sequence). Trimming cost V 8 bases and J 7 bases, with 18 bases left between them. The CDR3 length is 15 residues. The CDR3 loop reads CASVRNDRGNSPLHF. The DNA for the CDR3 is TGTGCCAGCGTACGAAACGATAGGGGGAATTCACCCCTCCACTTT.

V usage is TRBV20-1 and J usage is TRBJ2-5; D is uncertain. This CDR3 spans 13 amino acids. The V and J ends lost 8 bases and 5 bases respectively, with 18 bases between them. The germline V gene has CDR1 DFQATT and CDR2 SNEGSKA (reference sequence). The CDR3 reads CSTLGPALETQYF. As DNA, the CDR3 is TGCAGTACCCTAGGCCCCGCCCTGGAGACCCAGTACTTC.

This clonotype was detected ten times or more. This rearrangement joins TRBV5-5 to TRBJ2-3; 9 nucleotides align to TRBD1. After removal of 9 bases from V and 4 bases from J, the junction contained 9 bases not matched to a gene. Germline V gene lookup returns CDR1 SGHKS and CDR2 YYEKEE (reference sequence). This CDR3 comprises 14 residues. CDR3: CATGTGNGADTQYF. The CDR3, as DNA: TGTGCCACCGGGACAGGGAATGGCGCAGATACGCAGTATTTT.